The 20 T cell receptor beta chains listed next were all sequenced from one sample in a study of control samples from healthy donors and cancer patients. Produced via immunoSEQ multiplex PCR; TCRdb's table is partial and in-frame only. Here the sample spans 160,000 or so clones, 96% being singletons. Specimen: blood. Receptors originate from a woman in her 30s in good health.

V gene TRBV5-4 combines with J gene TRBJ2-7; 12 positions match TRBD2. The CDR3 has 14 residues. Losses at the gene ends were 6 bases for V and 6 bases for J; bases not matched to a gene: 7. Germline assignment: CDR1 SGHNT and CDR2 YYREEE (reference sequence). CDR3 coding DNA: TGTGCCAGCACCTCCCTGGGACTAGCGGGCGAGCAGTACTTC. This sequence encodes CASTSLGLAGEQYF.

J is TRBJ2-1 and V is TRBV5-4; TRBD2 matches 8 bases. Per the germline V gene, CDR1 is SGHNT and CDR2 is YYREEE (reference sequence). The CDR3 is 17 amino acids. V shed 5 bases, J shed 8 bases, and the junction held 18 bases outside the gene matches. CDR3 sequence (DNA): TGTGCCAGCAGTTGGGGTGCCGGGACTAGTCCTACCGATGAGCAGTTCTTC. It translates to CASSWGAGTSPTDEQFF.

The chain couples TRBV28 to TRBJ2-1, with 8 bases identical to TRBD2. CDR3 size: 15 residues. The germline gives CDR1 MDHEN, CDR2 SYDVKM. Trimming took 7 bases from V and 4 from J; bases not matched to a gene: 9. The CDR3 loop is CASTPLLAAYNEQFF. The CDR3 nucleotides are TGTGCCAGCACCCCCCTACTAGCGGCGTACAATGAGCAGTTCTTC.

V and J are TRBV11-1 and TRBJ2-7, with 9 bases identical to TRBD2. V lost 5 bases, J lost 2 bases, and 4 bases stayed unmatched. The CDR3 is 14 residues long. Germline V CDR1 and CDR2: SGHAT, FQDESV (reference sequence). Written as DNA, the CDR3 is TGTGCCAGCAGCATACGGACTAGCGCCTACGAGCAGTACTTC. Translation gives CASSIRTSAYEQYF.

V usage is TRBV6-2 or TRBV6-3 and J usage is TRBJ1-5; 7 positions agree with TRBD1. CDR1 MNHEY and CDR2 SVGEGT come from the germline V gene. The CDR3 is made up of 14 amino acids. V dropped 2 bases and J dropped 4; count of bases not matched to a gene: 2. The CDR3: CASSYTGQNQPQHF. The CDR3 region has the DNA TGTGCCAGCAGTTACACGGGACAGAATCAGCCCCAGCATTTT.

This clone was observed a single time. The chain recombines TRBV7-2 with TRBJ2-3, with D unclear. The CDR3 spans 12 residues. Germline V gene lookup returns CDR1 SGHTA and CDR2 FQGNSA. Trimming removed 3 bases from V and 2 bases from J, with 3 bases in between. CDR3 nucleotide sequence: TGTGCCAGCAGCTTTAACACAGATACGCAGTATTTT. Translated, it gives CASSFNTDTQYF.

This clone occurred once. The chain employs TRBV3-1 (or the pseudogene TRBV3-2) and TRBJ2-7; 11 bases are shared with TRBD1. The CDR3 has 15 residues. Unmatched junction bases numbered 5, after V lost 4 bases and J lost 3 bases. Germline CDR1 reads LGHDT; CDR2 reads YNNKEL (reference sequence). The CDR3 DNA is TGTGCCAGCAGCCTTCGGACAGGGGGCGGCTACGAGCAGTACTTC. Protein: CASSLRTGGGYEQYF.

The chain is built from TRBV5-1 and TRBJ1-1; D might be TRBD1 (6 bases). CDR3 length equals 15 residues. With 4 bases removed from V and 5 bases from J, the gap between germline ends came to 18 bases. Germline values: CDR1 SGHRS, CDR2 YFSETQ. The CDR3 loop reads CASSLRGDSNTEAFF. DNA of the CDR3: TGCGCCAGCAGCCTCAGGGGTGATTCGAATACTGAAGCTTTCTTT.

The V call is TRBV7-9, the J call TRBJ2-2; 13 bases line up with TRBD2. This CDR3 has 17 residues. With 5 bases clipped from V and 7 bases from J, the junction kept 10 bases outside the gene matches. CDR1 and CDR2 from the germline V gene are SEHNR and FQNEAQ (reference sequence). CDR3 DNA sequence: TGTGCCAGCAGCACCTGGACTAGCGGGAGAAAAATCGGGGAGCTGTTTTTT. This translates into CASSTWTSGRKIGELFF.

Details on this clone: The germline gene is not matched at one end of the junction; a read error may be the cause. The chain recombines TRBV6-1 with TRBJ2-7, with 8 bases aligning to TRBD1. Germline CDR1 is MNHNS and CDR2 is SASEGT. The CDR3 length is 14 residues. The CDR3 sequence is CASREGQGFYEQYF. As DNA, the CDR3 is TGTGCCAGCAGGGAAGGACAGGGTTTCTACGAGCAGTACTTC.

V and J are TRBV29-1 and TRBJ2-7; D is possibly TRBD2 (6 bases). The CDR3 is made up of 13 amino acids. From germline, CDR1 is SQVTM and CDR2 ANQGSEA. V was cut by 4 bases and J by 6 bases, with 16 bases left in between. This CDR3 is CSVVTLKAGEQYF. The DNA of the CDR3 is TGCAGCGTTGTCACCCTTAAAGCGGGCGAGCAGTACTTC.

This clone was detected a few times. The chain couples TRBV3-1 (or the pseudogene TRBV3-2) to TRBJ2-1, with D perhaps TRBD1 (5 bases). The V and J ends lost 4 bases and 4 bases respectively, with 8 bases between them. Germline V CDR1 and CDR2: LGHDT, YNNKEL (reference sequence). This CDR3 is built from 13 residues. The CDR3 here is CASSRDSYNEQFF. CDR3 sequence (DNA): TGTGCCAGCAGCCGTGACAGTTACAATGAGCAGTTCTTC.

The genes are TRBV11-2 and TRBJ1-3; no definite D call. V lost 5 bases, J lost 3 bases, and 2 bases lay in between. There are 11 residues in the CDR3. CDR1 and CDR2 from the germline V gene are SGHAT and FQNNGV. CDR3 sequence: CASSDGNTIYF. CDR3 bases: TGTGCCAGCAGCGATGGAAACACCATATATTTT.

The chain has TRBV10-3 and TRBJ1-6; TRBD1 aligns across 8 bases. V lost 0 bases to trimming and J lost 5 bases; unmatched junction nucleotides: 6. CDR3 length: 17 amino acids. The germline gives CDR1 ENHRY, CDR2 SYGVKD. The CDR3 DNA is TGTGCCATCAGTGAGTCCGGCAGGGGGCGCGATAATTCACCCCTCCACTTT. This translates into CAISESGRGRDNSPLHF.

This clone was recorded once. This chain links TRBV5-6 with TRBJ1-2, with a possible D match to TRBD1 (5 bases). CDR3 size: 12 residues. Trimming removed 5 bases from V and 8 bases from J, with 13 bases in between. Germline CDR1 and CDR2: SGHDT and YYEEEE. The CDR3 DNA reads as TGTGCCAGCAGAGAGCGGGGCGGAGGCTACACCTTC. It codes for CASRERGGGYTF.

This rearrangement joins TRBV30 to TRBJ2-2; D is perhaps TRBD1 or TRBD2 (6 bases each). Germline V gene data show CDR1 as GTSNPN and CDR2 as SVGIG (reference sequence). Trimming took 2 bases from V and 7 from J, leaving 11 bases between them. The CDR3 consists of 13 residues. CDR3 DNA: TGTGCCTGGAGTTCCAAGGGGGGCGGGGAGCTGTTTTTT. Its protein is CAWSSKGGGELFF.

The chain joins TRBV6-5 to TRBJ2-7, with 9 bases aligning to TRBD1. The V gene end was trimmed by 5 bases and the J gene end by 5 bases; junction bases not matched to a gene: 1. Germline values: CDR1 MNHEY, CDR2 SVGAGI. CDR3 length equals 12 residues. The CDR3 region is CASSRTGDEQYF. The DNA of the CDR3 is TGTGCCAGCAGTAGGACAGGGGACGAGCAGTACTTC.

J is TRBJ2-1 and V is TRBV3-1 (or the pseudogene TRBV3-2), with D perhaps TRBD1 or TRBD2 (5 bases each). The CDR3 is 19 residues long. V dropped 0 bases and J dropped 5 bases, with 23 bases sitting between them. CDR1 LGHDT and CDR2 YNNKEL come from the germline V gene (reference sequence). In DNA form, the CDR3 reads TGTGCCAGCAGCCAAGAAAACTCCCTTTTCGGGACGGATAACAATGAGCAGTTCTTC. Its translation is CASSQENSLFGTDNNEQFF.

The chain combines TRBV30 with TRBJ2-7; perhaps TRBD2 as D (7 bases). The germline V gene encodes CDR1 GTSNPN and CDR2 SVGIG (reference sequence). Trimming stripped 0 bases from V and 3 bases from J, with 12 bases between. CDR3 length: 14 amino acids. This CDR3 is CAWSVGRGDYEQYF. Here the CDR3 DNA reads TGTGCCTGGAGTGTAGGGAGGGGGGACTACGAGCAGTACTTC.

The chain has TRBV18 and TRBJ2-7, with 8 nucleotides matching TRBD2. After removal of 0 bases from V and 6 bases from J, the junction contained 7 bases not matched to a gene. In germline, CDR1 is KGHSH, CDR2 LQKENI. This CDR3 comprises 15 residues. The CDR3, as DNA: TGTGCCAGCTCACCACCCAGCGGGAGTGGGGGCGAGCAGTACTTC. Its protein is CASSPPSGSGGEQYF.